This TCR beta chain was profiled in a study of cytomegalovirus exposure and HLA in healthy donors. Study summary: Around 200 million T cells yielded around 100 million unique TCR beta sequences, as an earlier analysis found. Study-level points and caveats: The number of N-insertions in an Asian-associated ancestry cluster was reportedly below the roughly 620-donor mean in a later analysis. Previously analyzed data showed that most TCR beta V segments were productive at a frequency of about 90% or about 30%.

The PCR made use of 60 Vbeta and 13 Jbeta primers. Libraries were prepared by immunoSEQ multiplex PCR; TCRdb keeps only in-frame clonotypes and omits some of them. The sample lists roughly 200,000 clones, 75% occurring once. CDR1 and CDR2 from the germline V gene are MNHEY and SVGAGI. This CDR3 has 15 amino acids. V gave up 6 bases and J gave up 4 bases; unmatched junction bases: 10. A remark on this clone: The antigen is not known.

The sample taken for sequencing was PBMCs. The origin of this receptor is a male donor in good health and CMV-seronegative. The genes are TRBV6-5 and TRBJ1-2, with 8 nucleotides matching TRBD1. CDR3 region: CASSSSRGLGYGYTF. The CDR3 DNA follows: TGTGCCAGCAGCTCTAGCAGGGGGCTCGGCTATGGCTACACCTTC.